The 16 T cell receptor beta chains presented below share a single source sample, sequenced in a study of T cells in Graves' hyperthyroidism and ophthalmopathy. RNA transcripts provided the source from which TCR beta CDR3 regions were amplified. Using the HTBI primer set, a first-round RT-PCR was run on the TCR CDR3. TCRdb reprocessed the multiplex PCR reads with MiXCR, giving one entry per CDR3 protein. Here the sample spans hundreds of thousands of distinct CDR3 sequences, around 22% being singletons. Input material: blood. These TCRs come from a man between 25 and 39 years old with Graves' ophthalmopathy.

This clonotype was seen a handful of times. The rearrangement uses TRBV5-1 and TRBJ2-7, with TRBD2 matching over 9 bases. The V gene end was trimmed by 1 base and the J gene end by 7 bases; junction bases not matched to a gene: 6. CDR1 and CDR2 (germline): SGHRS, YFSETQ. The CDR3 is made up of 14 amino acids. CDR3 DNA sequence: TGCGCCAGCAGCTTGCCCGGGACTAGCAAAGAGCAGTACTTC. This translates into CASSLPGTSKEQYF.

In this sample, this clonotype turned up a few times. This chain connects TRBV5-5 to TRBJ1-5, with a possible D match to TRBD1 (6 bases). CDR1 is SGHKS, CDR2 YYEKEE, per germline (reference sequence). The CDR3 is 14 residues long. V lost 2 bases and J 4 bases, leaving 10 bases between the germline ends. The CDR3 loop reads CASSFRQANQPQHF. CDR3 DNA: TGTGCCAGCAGCTTCAGACAGGCAAATCAGCCCCAGCATTTT.

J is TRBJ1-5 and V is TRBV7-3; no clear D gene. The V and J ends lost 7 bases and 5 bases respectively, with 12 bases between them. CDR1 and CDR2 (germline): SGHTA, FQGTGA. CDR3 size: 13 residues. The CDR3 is CASTPPGDQPQHF. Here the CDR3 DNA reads TGTGCCAGCACCCCACCTGGGGATCAGCCCCAGCATTTT.

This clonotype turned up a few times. The CDR3 DNA is TGTGCCACGAGCCGGGACAGAAACACCGGGGAGCTGTTTTTT. Its protein product is CATSRDRNTGELFF. The chain joins TRBV24-1 to TRBJ2-2, with 7 bases matching TRBD1. The V and J ends lost 10 bases and 2 bases, in that order; junction bases with no gene match: 6. The CDR3 has 14 amino acids. Germline assignment: CDR1 KGHDR and CDR2 SFDVKD.

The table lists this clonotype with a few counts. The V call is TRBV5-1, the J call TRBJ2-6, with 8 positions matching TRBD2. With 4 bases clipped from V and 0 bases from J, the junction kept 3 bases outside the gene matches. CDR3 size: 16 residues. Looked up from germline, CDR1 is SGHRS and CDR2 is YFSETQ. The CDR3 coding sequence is TGCGCCAGCAGCGGCGGGGGGCCCTCTGGGGCCAACGTCCTGACTTTC. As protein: CASSGGGPSGANVLTF.

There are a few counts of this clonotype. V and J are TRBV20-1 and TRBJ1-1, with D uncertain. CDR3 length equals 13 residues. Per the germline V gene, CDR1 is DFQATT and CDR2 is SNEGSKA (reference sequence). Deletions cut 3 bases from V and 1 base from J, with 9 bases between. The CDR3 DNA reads TGCAGTGCTAGGGCGTTTGGGAACACTGAAGCTTTCTTT. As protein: CSARAFGNTEAFF.

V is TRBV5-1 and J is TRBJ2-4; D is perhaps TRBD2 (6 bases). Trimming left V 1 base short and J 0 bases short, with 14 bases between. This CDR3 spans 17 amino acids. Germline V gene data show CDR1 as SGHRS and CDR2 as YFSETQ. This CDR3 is CASSLSTRDSAKNIQYF. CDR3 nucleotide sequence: TGCGCCAGCAGCTTGTCGACGCGGGATTCAGCCAAAAACATTCAGTACTTC.

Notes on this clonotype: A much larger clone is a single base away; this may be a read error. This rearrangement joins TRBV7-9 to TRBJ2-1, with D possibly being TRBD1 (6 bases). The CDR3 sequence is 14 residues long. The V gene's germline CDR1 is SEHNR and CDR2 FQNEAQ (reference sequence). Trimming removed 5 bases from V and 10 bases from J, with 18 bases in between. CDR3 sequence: CASSPGQSPREQFF. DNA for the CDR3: TGTGCCAGCAGCCCCGGACAGTCCCCCAGGGAGCAGTTCTTC.

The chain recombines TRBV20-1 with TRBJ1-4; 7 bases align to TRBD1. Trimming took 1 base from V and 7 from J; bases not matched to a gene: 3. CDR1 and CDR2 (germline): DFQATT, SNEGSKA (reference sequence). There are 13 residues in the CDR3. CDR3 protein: CSARGQGIEKLFF. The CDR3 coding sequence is TGCAGTGCTAGAGGACAGGGCATTGAAAAACTGTTTTTT.

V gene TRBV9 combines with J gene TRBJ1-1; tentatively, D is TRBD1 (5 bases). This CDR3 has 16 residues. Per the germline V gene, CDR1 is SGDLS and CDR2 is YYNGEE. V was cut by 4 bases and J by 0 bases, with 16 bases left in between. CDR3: CASSPHPGPMNTEAFF. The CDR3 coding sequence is TGTGCCAGCAGCCCTCATCCGGGACCGATGAACACTGAAGCTTTCTTT. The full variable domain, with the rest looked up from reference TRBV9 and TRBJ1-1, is DSGVTQTPKHLITATGQRVTLRCSPRSGDLSVYWYQQSLDQGLQFLIQYYNGEERAKGNILERFSAQQFPDLHSELNLSSLELGDSALYFCASSPHPGPMNTEAFFGQGTRLTVV.

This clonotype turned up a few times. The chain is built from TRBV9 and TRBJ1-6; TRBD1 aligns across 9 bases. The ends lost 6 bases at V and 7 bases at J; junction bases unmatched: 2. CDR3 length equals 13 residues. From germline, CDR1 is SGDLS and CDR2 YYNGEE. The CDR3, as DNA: TGTGCCAGCAAAGGGACAGGGAATTCACCCCTCCACTTT. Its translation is CASKGTGNSPLHF.

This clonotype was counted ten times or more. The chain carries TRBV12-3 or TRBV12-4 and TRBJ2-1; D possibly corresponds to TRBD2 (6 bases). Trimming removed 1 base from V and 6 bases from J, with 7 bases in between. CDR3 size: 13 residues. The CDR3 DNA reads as TGTGCCAGCAGTTTAGGACTAGTCAATGAGCAGTTCTTC. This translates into CASSLGLVNEQFF.

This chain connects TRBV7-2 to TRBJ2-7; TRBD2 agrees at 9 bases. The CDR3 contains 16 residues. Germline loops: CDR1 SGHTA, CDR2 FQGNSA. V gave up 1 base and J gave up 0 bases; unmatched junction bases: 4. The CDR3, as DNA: TGTGCCAGCAGCTTAGGAGGCGGGAGGGTCTCCTACGAGCAGTACTTC. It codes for CASSLGGGRVSYEQYF.

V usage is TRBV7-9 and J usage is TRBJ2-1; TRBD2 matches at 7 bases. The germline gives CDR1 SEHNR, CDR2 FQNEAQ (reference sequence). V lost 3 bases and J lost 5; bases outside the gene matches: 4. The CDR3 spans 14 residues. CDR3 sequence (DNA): TGTGCCAGCAGCTTTCGGCTAGCGGACAATGAGCAGTTCTTC. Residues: CASSFRLADNEQFF.

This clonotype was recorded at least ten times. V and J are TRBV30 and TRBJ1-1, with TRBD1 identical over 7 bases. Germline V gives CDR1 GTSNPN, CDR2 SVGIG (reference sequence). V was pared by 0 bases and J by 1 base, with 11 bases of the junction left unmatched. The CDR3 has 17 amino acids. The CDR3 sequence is CAWSVPPPTGKNTEAFF. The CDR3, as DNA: TGTGCCTGGAGTGTACCCCCCCCGACAGGGAAGAACACTGAAGCTTTCTTT.

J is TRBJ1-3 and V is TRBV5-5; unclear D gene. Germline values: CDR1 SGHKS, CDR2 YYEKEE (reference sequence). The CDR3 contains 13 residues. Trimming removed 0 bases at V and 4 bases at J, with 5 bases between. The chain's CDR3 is CASSLVGGNTIYF. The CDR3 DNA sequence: TGTGCCAGCAGCTTGGTGGGCGGAAACACCATATATTTT.